This TCR beta chain was captured in a study of T cells in Graves' hyperthyroidism and ophthalmopathy. Regarding the study as a whole: A model of 13 V-J pairs discriminated ophthalmopathy from stable hyperthyroidism. Blood samples included most of the expanded thyroid clonotypes exceeding 0.001.

With respect to this clonotype: Its matching antigen is unknown.

The CDR3 totals 19 residues. The V end was cut by 0 bases, the J end by 1 base, with 19 bases between. Germline V gives CDR1 SGHTA, CDR2 FQGNSA. Exclusion followed for patients with uncontrolled infection, other autoimmune disease, pregnancy or lactation. The investigators amplified TCR beta CDR3 regions from RNA transcripts. HTBI primers were employed in a first-round RT-PCR of the TCR CDR3. TCRdb redid the calling of the multiplex PCR reads with MiXCR, one entry per CDR3 protein. The sample shows about 25,000 distinct CDR3 sequences, about 53% of them seen only once. V usage is TRBV7-2 and J usage is TRBJ2-1, with D possibly being TRBD1 or TRBD2 (6 bases each). The specimen was blood. The clonotype comes from a woman in her forties with Graves' hyperthyroidism that later progressed to Graves' ophthalmopathy. The CDR3 spells CASSLAYLATGGSYNEQFF. The DNA of the CDR3 is TGTGCCAGCAGCTTAGCCTATCTAGCGACAGGAGGGTCCTACAATGAGCAGTTCTTC.